Below are 20 T cell receptor beta chains sequenced from a single sample in a study of beta chain features in type 1 diabetes. The entirety of the isolated RNA underwent reverse transcription, so expressed TCRB transcripts were sequenced. Produced via immunoSEQ multiplex PCR; TCRdb's table is partial and in-frame only. This table has a few hundred thousand clones, about 12% appearing once. The specimen sequenced was naive CD4+ T cells from blood. The receptors were gathered from a man between 18 and 29 years old in good health.

Only a few counts were recorded for this clone. V and J are TRBV15 and TRBJ2-7; 8 bases match TRBD1. Germline loops: CDR1 LNHNV, CDR2 YYDKDF (reference sequence). The V segment lost 1 base and the J segment 2 bases; nucleotides outside the gene matches: 1. This CDR3 spans 14 amino acids. This CDR3 reads CATSRGTGTYEQYF. The CDR3 DNA follows: TGTGCCACCAGCAGAGGGACAGGGACCTACGAGCAGTACTTC.

The chain recombines TRBV14 with TRBJ2-2; 9 nucleotides agree with TRBD2. The CDR3 spans 16 residues. CDR1 is SGHDN and CDR2 is FVKESK in the germline V gene. The J segment lost 2 bases and the V segment lost 1 base, leaving 2 bases of the junction unmatched. This CDR3 is CASSQAGLANTGELFF. CDR3 nucleotide sequence: TGTGCCAGCAGCCAAGCGGGACTAGCTAACACCGGGGAGCTGTTTTTT.

The chain uses TRBV10-3 and TRBJ2-7; D unresolved. This CDR3 is built from 15 residues. Germline V gives CDR1 ENHRY, CDR2 SYGVKD. The V end was cut by 2 bases, the J end by 4 bases, with 15 bases between. The chain's CDR3 is CAISEALEPRYEQYF. As DNA, the CDR3 is TGTGCCATCAGTGAGGCCCTAGAGCCAAGATACGAGCAGTACTTC.

The chain joins TRBV5-1 to TRBJ1-4; D is perhaps TRBD1 (5 bases). This CDR3 spans 16 amino acids. Germline V gene data show CDR1 as SGHRS and CDR2 as YFSETQ. Trimming left V 0 bases short and J 7 bases short, with 16 bases between. CDR3 sequence reads: CASSLEYAGGTEKLFF. CDR3 bases: TGCGCCAGCAGCTTGGAGTATGCGGGGGGTACTGAAAAACTGTTTTTT.

This CDR3 is CASSQQHYEQYF. CDR3 DNA: TGTGCCAGCAGCCAACAGCATTACGAGCAGTACTTC. J is TRBJ2-7 and V is TRBV28; no definite D call. V lost 6 bases to trimming and J lost 4 bases, with 10 bases between them. CDR3 length equals 12 residues. The germline V gene has CDR1 MDHEN and CDR2 SYDVKM.

This clone was seen only a few times. CDR3 in DNA: TGTGCCAGCACCAACACCTATGGCTACACCTTC. Amino acid sequence: CASTNTYGYTF. The chain uses TRBV28 and TRBJ1-2; D is unclear. Trimming removed 7 bases from V and 4 bases from J, with 7 bases in between. CDR1 is MDHEN, CDR2 SYDVKM, per germline. The CDR3 is made up of 11 amino acids.

Remarks on this clone: Other DNA sequences of this sample code for an identical CDR3. The chain couples TRBV5-4 to TRBJ2-1, with 12 bases that match TRBD2. The germline CDR1 and CDR2 sequences are SGHNT and YYREEE (reference sequence). The V segment lost 4 bases and the J segment 5 bases; nucleotides outside the gene matches: 1. The CDR3 is made up of 14 amino acids. In nucleotides, the CDR3 is TGTGCCAGCAGCCGGACTAGCGGGAACAATGAGCAGTTCTTC. This codes for CASSRTSGNNEQFF.

The chain employs TRBV2 and TRBJ2-7; 7 positions match TRBD1. CDR3 size: 15 residues. J lost 5 bases, V lost 4 bases, and 11 bases had no gene match. CDR1 is SNHLY, CDR2 FYNNEI, per germline. This chain's CDR3 is CASSVLQGKVHEQYF. CDR3 bases: TGTGCCAGCAGTGTTCTACAGGGGAAGGTCCACGAGCAGTACTTC.

This clone occurred a few times. This chain links TRBV19 with TRBJ2-5, with 12 bases lining up with TRBD2. V lost 9 bases, J lost 1 base, and 6 bases stayed unmatched. Germline V lookup: CDR1 LNHDA, CDR2 SQIVND (reference sequence). This CDR3 spans 15 amino acids. The CDR3 nucleotides are TGTGCCAGCACTCGGACTAGCGGGACCCAAGAGACCCAGTACTTC. The encoded protein is CASTRTSGTQETQYF.

This clone has a handful of counts. CDR3 amino acids: CASSPGEYGYTF. The DNA of the CDR3 is TGTGCCAGCAGTCCTGGGGAGTATGGCTACACCTTC. The gene calls are TRBV28 and TRBJ1-2; D gene unclear. Germline-derived CDR1 and CDR2 are MDHEN and SYDVKM. This CDR3 is built from 12 residues. Deletions cut 5 bases from V and 5 bases from J, with 9 bases between.

The CDR3 region is CASRDRLAGGFKLYF. The CDR3 DNA reads as TGTGCCAGCAGGGACAGGCTAGCGGGGGGGTTCAAACTGTACTTC. The chain employs TRBV25-1 and TRBJ2-5, with 12 bases lining up with TRBD2. From germline, CDR1 is MGHDK and CDR2 SYGVNS. V trimming: 6 bases; J trimming: 13 bases; junction bases outside the gene matches: 15. There are 15 residues in the CDR3.

The V call is TRBV10-2, the J call TRBJ2-1; possibly TRBD2 for D (7 bases). CDR1 and CDR2 (germline): WSHSY, SAAADI. The length of the CDR3 is 13 residues. Trimming cost V 9 bases and J 7 bases, with 16 bases left between them. This CDR3 reads CASYIGGRNEQFF. DNA for the CDR3: TGCGCCAGTTATATCGGGGGGCGGAATGAGCAGTTCTTC.

The chain joins TRBV28 to TRBJ2-2, with D possibly being TRBD1 (6 bases). This CDR3 spans 17 amino acids. The V and J ends lost 2 bases and 1 base respectively, with 14 bases between them. Germline values: CDR1 MDHEN, CDR2 SYDVKM. CDR3 amino acids: CASSLRTAARNTGELFF. The CDR3 DNA reads as TGTGCCAGCAGTTTAAGGACAGCCGCCAGGAACACCGGGGAGCTGTTTTTT.

V usage is TRBV15 and J usage is TRBJ2-7, with D maybe TRBD1 (6 bases). This CDR3 is built from 15 residues. The V gene's germline CDR1 is LNHNV and CDR2 YYDKDF (reference sequence). Trimming took off 2 bases at V and 6 bases at J, with 17 bases between the two ends. The DNA of the CDR3 is TGTGCCACCAGCAGACCCCCGGGACAAGGAGGCGAGCAGTACTTC. Its translation: CATSRPPGQGGEQYF.

This clone has a handful of counts. Other DNA variants within this sample encode the same CDR3. The chain has TRBV7-9 and TRBJ2-7; 7 bases match TRBD1. The CDR3 loop spans 12 amino acids. Germline CDR1 and CDR2: SEHNR and FQNEAQ (reference sequence). With V trimmed by 5 bases and J by 4 bases, 2 bases remained unmatched. The CDR3, as DNA: TGTGCCAGCAGCGCGACAGGGTACGAGCAGTACTTC. It yields the protein CASSATGYEQYF.

This clone occurred a few times. This chain joins TRBV5-1 and TRBJ2-7; 10 positions agree with TRBD2. V shed 2 bases, J shed 2 bases, and the junction held 7 bases outside the gene matches. The CDR3 totals 16 residues. CDR1 and CDR2 from the germline V gene are SGHRS and YFSETQ. The DNA for the CDR3 is TGCGCCAGCAGCTTACTCACTAGCGGGGCGGCCTACGAGCAGTACTTC. Its protein is CASSLLTSGAAYEQYF.

V and J are TRBV5-1 and TRBJ2-2, with 7 bases that match TRBD2. The V gene end was trimmed by 1 base and the J gene end by 1 base; junction bases not matched to a gene: 10. This CDR3 comprises 18 residues. The germline V gene has CDR1 SGHRS and CDR2 YFSETQ. Here the CDR3 reads CASSLFSLAALNTGELFF. CDR3 DNA sequence: TGCGCCAGCAGCTTGTTTTCGCTAGCGGCCCTGAACACCGGGGAGCTGTTTTTT.

This clone was found a few times. V is TRBV6-5 and J is TRBJ1-2; 8 bases map to TRBD1. From germline, CDR1 is MNHEY and CDR2 SVGAGI. V shed 7 bases, J shed 8 bases, and the junction held 15 bases outside the gene matches. CDR3 length: 15 amino acids. The CDR3 DNA is TGTGCCAGCACCAGGAGGGACAGGCGTGGTAGGGGCTACACCTTC. Protein sequence: CASTRRDRRGRGYTF.

There are a few counts of this clone. This chain links TRBV18 with TRBJ2-7; D is undetermined. Germline values: CDR1 KGHSH, CDR2 LQKENI. V lost 4 bases, J lost 3 bases, and 10 bases lay in between. The CDR3 is 13 residues long. CDR3 sequence reads: CASSQALYYEQYF. DNA of the CDR3: TGTGCCAGCTCACAAGCGCTGTACTACGAGCAGTACTTC.

The chain recombines TRBV18 with TRBJ1-3; 8 bases map to TRBD1. After removal of 6 bases from V and 0 bases from J, the junction contained 4 bases not matched to a gene. The CDR3 covers 15 residues. From germline, CDR1 is KGHSH and CDR2 LQKENI. The DNA of the CDR3 is TGTGCCAGCTCCCCCGGGACAGGCTCTGGAAACACCATATATTTT. Protein: CASSPGTGSGNTIYF. Together with reference TRBV18 and TRBJ1-3, the CDR3 gives the full variable domain: NAGVMQNPRHLVRRRGQEARLRCSPMKGHSHVYWYRQLPEEGLKFMVYLQKENIIDESGMPKERFSAEFPKEGPSILRIQQVVRGDSAAYFCASSPGTGSGNTIYFGEGSWLTVV.